These 28 T cell receptor beta chains were all obtained from the same sample, sequenced in a study of cytomegalovirus exposure and HLA in healthy donors. The protocol was immunoSEQ multiplex PCR, while the TCRdb copy is restricted to in-frame clones and leaves out a portion. This table has some 110,000 clones, 70% to 90% appearing once. The sequencing sample was made of PBMCs. All receptors come from a man younger than 35 in good health and CMV-seropositive.

This chain connects TRBV27 to TRBJ1-6, with unresolved D. The CDR3 contains 13 residues. Trimming took off 8 bases at V and 14 bases at J, with 19 bases between the two ends. Germline lookup yields CDR1 MNHEY and CDR2 SMNVEV (reference sequence). CDR3 sequence (DNA): TGTGCCAGCGGTGGGTTCCCAAGGCGGGCCCTCCACTTT. Amino acid sequence: CASGGFPRRALHF.

This clone was detected only a few times. The genes are TRBV6-1 and TRBJ1-5; no definite D call. From germline, CDR1 is MNHNS and CDR2 SASEGT. The V gene lost 2 bases and the J gene lost 1 base, with 6 bases spanning the gap. This CDR3 has 14 residues. This CDR3 is CASSETWSNQPQHF. Here the CDR3 DNA reads TGTGCCAGCAGTGAAACTTGGAGCAATCAGCCCCAGCATTTT.

The chain carries TRBV6-6 and TRBJ1-1, with no clear D. In germline, CDR1 is MNHNY, CDR2 SVGAGI (reference sequence). The CDR3 contains 13 residues. V was shortened by 5 bases and J by 7 bases, with 14 bases between the two germline ends. CDR3 loop: CASSPLADIEAFF. DNA for the CDR3: TGTGCCAGCAGTCCCCTGGCAGACATTGAAGCTTTCTTT.

This CDR3 is CASSLVTGGTFSNEKLFF. The CDR3 DNA is TGCGCCAGCAGCTTGGTGACAGGTGGGACCTTTTCAAATGAAAAACTGTTTTTT. The chain carries TRBV5-1 and TRBJ1-4; perhaps TRBD1 as D (6 bases). The length of the CDR3 is 18 residues. Trimming pared 0 bases from V and 5 bases from J, leaving 20 bases between. From germline, CDR1 is SGHRS and CDR2 YFSETQ. The full variable domain, completed using reference TRBV5-1 and TRBJ1-4, is KAGVTQTPRYLIKTRGQQVTLSCSPISGHRSVSWYQQTPGQGLQFLFEYFSETQRNKGNFPGRFSGRQFSNSRSEMNVSTLELGDSALYLCASSLVTGGTFSNEKLFFGSGTQLSVL.

This clone was seen a single time. The V and J genes are TRBV27 and TRBJ1-2, with D tentatively TRBD1 (5 bases). This CDR3 spans 14 amino acids. The V end lost 0 bases, the J end lost 8 bases, and 13 bases lay between the germline ends. Germline V CDR1 and CDR2: MNHEY, SMNVEV (reference sequence). CDR3 nucleotides: TGTGCCAGCAGTTTATCGCGGGACCTGCTAGGCTACACCTTC. As protein: CASSLSRDLLGYTF.

This clone was recorded once. The rearrangement links TRBV25-1 to TRBJ2-7; D gene uncertain. V was pared by 5 bases and J by 2 bases, with 10 bases between. The CDR3 consists of 13 residues. Germline values: CDR1 MGHDK, CDR2 SYGVNS. In DNA, the CDR3 is TGTGCCAGCAGTAAAACAGAGACCTACGAGCAGTACTTC. The encoded protein is CASSKTETYEQYF.

The chain couples TRBV5-4 to TRBJ2-5; D not certain. This CDR3 is built from 14 residues. CDR1 SGHNT and CDR2 YYREEE come from the germline V gene (reference sequence). V was cut by 3 bases and J by 5 bases, with 14 bases left in between. This CDR3 reads CASSSPSDGETQYF. Written as DNA, the CDR3 is TGTGCCAGCAGCTCCCCTTCCGACGGGGAGACCCAGTACTTC.

The chain couples TRBV7-6 to TRBJ2-2; D unclear. There are 15 residues in the CDR3. V was shortened by 1 base and J by 0 bases, with 6 bases between the two germline ends. Looked up from germline, CDR1 is SGHVS and CDR2 is FNYEAQ. The CDR3 loop reads CASSLGVANTGELFF. CDR3 DNA sequence: TGTGCCAGCAGCTTAGGAGTCGCGAACACCGGGGAGCTGTTTTTT. The full variable domain, completed using reference TRBV7-6 and TRBJ2-2, is GAGVSQSPRYKVTKRGQDVALRCDPISGHVSLYWYRQALGQGPEFLTYFNYEAQQDKSGLPNDRFSAERPEGSISTLTIQRTEQRDSAMYRCASSLGVANTGELFFGEGSRLTVL.

This clone has more than one count but fewer than ten. This chain connects TRBV5-1 to TRBJ2-1, with D perhaps TRBD1 (7 bases). Per germline, CDR1 SGHRS and CDR2 YFSETQ. CDR3 size: 17 residues. Trimming cost V 1 base and J 0 bases, with 14 bases left between them. The chain's CDR3 is CASSLSPGGYSYNEQFF. The CDR3 nucleotides are TGCGCCAGCAGCTTGTCCCCAGGGGGGTACTCCTACAATGAGCAGTTCTTC.

CDR3 sequence: CASSGMGGQYYGYTF. The CDR3 nucleotides read TGTGCCAGCAGCGGAATGGGCGGACAATACTATGGCTACACCTTC. This chain joins TRBV9 and TRBJ1-2, with a possible D match to TRBD1 (5 bases). The CDR3 runs 15 residues. The germline V gene encodes CDR1 SGDLS and CDR2 YYNGEE. The V gene lost 3 bases and the J gene lost 3 bases, with 15 bases spanning the gap. Full variable domain (rest looked up from reference TRBV9 and TRBJ1-2): DSGVTQTPKHLITATGQRVTLRCSPRSGDLSVYWYQQSLDQGLQFLIQYYNGEERAKGNILERFSAQQFPDLHSELNLSSLELGDSALYFCASSGMGGQYYGYTFGSGTRLTVV.

The J gene is TRBJ2-3, the V gene TRBV27; TRBD2 might be the D (6 bases). V was clipped by 5 bases and J by 2 bases, with 17 bases between them. The length of the CDR3 is 16 residues. Germline V gene lookup returns CDR1 MNHEY and CDR2 SMNVEV (reference sequence). CDR3 in amino acids: CASSPRLAEVTDTQYF. The CDR3 DNA sequence: TGTGCCAGCAGTCCCCGGTTAGCGGAGGTCACAGATACGCAGTATTTT.

The chain recombines TRBV2 with TRBJ2-2; weak D call: TRBD1 (6 bases). CDR3 length equals 14 residues. V was cut by 6 bases and J by 5 bases, with 13 bases left in between. Germline V lookup: CDR1 SNHLY, CDR2 FYNNEI. The CDR3 loop reads CASRRDIGTGELFF. CDR3 nucleotides: TGTGCCAGCAGAAGGGACATTGGAACCGGGGAGCTGTTTTTT. Looking up the rest from reference TRBV2 and TRBJ2-2 gives the full variable domain: EPEVTQTPSHQVTQMGQEVILRCVPISNHLYFYWYRQILGQKVEFLVSFYNNEISEKSEIFDDQFSVERPDGSNFTLKIRSTKLEDSAMYFCASRRDIGTGELFFGEGSRLTVL.

This clone has a single count. The chain has TRBV7-9 and TRBJ2-6, with TRBD1 matching 7 bases. The germline V gene has CDR1 SEHNR and CDR2 FQNEAQ (reference sequence). The CDR3 loop spans 17 amino acids. Losses at the gene ends were 4 bases for V and 4 bases for J; bases not matched to a gene: 10. CDR3 sequence: CASSSDRVVAGANVLTF. The CDR3 DNA follows: TGTGCCAGCAGCTCAGACAGGGTTGTGGCAGGGGCCAACGTCCTGACTTTC.

This clone turned up a few times. This sequence joins TRBV9 and TRBJ2-1; 7 bases fit TRBD2. This CDR3 spans 14 amino acids. CDR1 SGDLS and CDR2 YYNGEE come from the germline V gene. With 4 bases clipped from V and 3 bases from J, the junction kept 4 bases outside the gene matches. The CDR3 DNA reads as TGTGCCAGCAGCCGGGGGGATTTCTACAATGAGCAGTTCTTC. Its translation: CASSRGDFYNEQFF.

This chain links TRBV7-9 with TRBJ2-5; TRBD2 matches at 9 bases. This CDR3 contains 16 residues. V dropped 1 base and J dropped 4; count of bases not matched to a gene: 7. Germline V gene lookup returns CDR1 SEHNR and CDR2 FQNEAQ (reference sequence). The CDR3 is CASSLGGLALGETQYF. CDR3 nucleotide sequence: TGTGCCAGCAGCTTAGGTGGACTAGCGTTAGGAGAGACCCAGTACTTC.

This chain uses TRBV7-2 with TRBJ2-7; tentatively, D is TRBD2 (6 bases). This CDR3 has 16 amino acids. V was clipped by 5 bases and J by 2 bases, with 19 bases between them. The germline V gene has CDR1 SGHTA and CDR2 FQGNSA. CDR3 sequence: CASSPKGTQGPYEQYF. For the CDR3, the DNA is TGTGCCAGCAGCCCAAAGGGGACTCAAGGGCCCTACGAGCAGTACTTC.

This chain connects TRBV6-6 to TRBJ1-4, with TRBD1 as a possible D gene (5 bases). This CDR3 spans 14 amino acids. CDR1 is MNHNY and CDR2 is SVGAGI in the germline V gene (reference sequence). Trimming removed 5 bases at V and 8 bases at J, with 15 bases between. CDR3 DNA sequence: TGTGCCAGCAGTCGGGGGTCGGAGACCGAAAAACTGTTTTTT. This sequence encodes CASSRGSETEKLFF.

This sequence joins TRBV29-1 and TRBJ1-2; D is ambiguous. Trimming shortened V by 6 bases and J by 6 bases, and 14 bases separated the two germline ends. The CDR3 length is 12 residues. From germline, CDR1 is SQVTM and CDR2 ANQGSEA. The CDR3 protein is CSVVSRTHGYTF. The DNA for the CDR3 is TGCAGCGTGGTATCTCGAACTCATGGCTACACCTTC. The whole variable domain, filled in from reference TRBV29-1 and TRBJ1-2, reads SAVISQKPSRDICQRGTSLTIQCQVDSQVTMMFWYRQQPGQSLTLIATANQGSEATYESGFVIDKFPISRPNLTFSTLTVSNMSPEDSSIYLCSVVSRTHGYTFGSGTRLTVV.

The chain links TRBV5-1 to TRBJ2-2; TRBD2 matches at 12 bases. V gave up 2 bases and J gave up 7 bases; unmatched junction bases: 12. The CDR3 has 18 residues. Per the germline V gene, CDR1 is SGHRS and CDR2 is YFSETQ. CDR3 sequence reads: CASSLSQWTSGVGGELFF. In DNA, the CDR3 is TGCGCCAGCAGCTTATCCCAATGGACTAGCGGGGTCGGCGGGGAGCTGTTTTTT. The whole variable domain, filled in from reference TRBV5-1 and TRBJ2-2, reads KAGVTQTPRYLIKTRGQQVTLSCSPISGHRSVSWYQQTPGQGLQFLFEYFSETQRNKGNFPGRFSGRQFSNSRSEMNVSTLELGDSALYLCASSLSQWTSGVGGELFFGEGSRLTVL.

This chain joins TRBV12-5 and TRBJ2-2, with TRBD1 matching 8 bases. The CDR3 runs to 15 residues. Trimming cost V 1 base and J 6 bases; bases outside gene matches: 4. Germline CDR1 and CDR2: LGHNT and FRNRAP. The CDR3, as DNA: TGTGCTAGTGGTTTGGCGCAGGGGGCCGCCGGGGAGCTGTTTTTT. Translation: CASGLAQGAAGELFF.

About this clone: One end of the junction is discordant with germline, which a read error may explain. This chain joins TRBV2 and TRBJ1-6; perhaps TRBD1 as D (6 bases). The CDR3 runs to 14 residues. CDR1 is SNHLY, CDR2 FYNNEI, per germline. This CDR3 is CASNEGTYNSPLHF. Here the CDR3 DNA reads TGTGCCAGCAATGAAGGGACATATAATTCACCCCTCCACTTT.

The chain uses TRBV27 and TRBJ2-4, with TRBD2 matching over 11 bases. V lost 5 bases, J lost 0 bases, and 9 bases stayed unmatched. This CDR3 contains 18 residues. From germline, CDR1 is MNHEY and CDR2 SMNVEV (reference sequence). The CDR3 loop is CASSRSLAGGPAKNIQYF. CDR3 nucleotides: TGTGCCAGCAGTCGGTCCCTAGCGGGGGGCCCAGCCAAAAACATTCAGTACTTC.

V is TRBV28 and J is TRBJ2-1; 8 bases agree with TRBD1. The junction had 8 bases not matched to a gene; V was cut back by 6 bases and J by 1 base. Germline V gives CDR1 MDHEN, CDR2 SYDVKM. This CDR3 is 16 amino acids long. The CDR3 reads CASSTTGGRSYNEQFF. For the CDR3, the DNA is TGTGCCAGCAGCACAACAGGGGGGAGGTCCTACAATGAGCAGTTCTTC.

The rearrangement links TRBV10-2 to TRBJ1-1; 7 bases fit TRBD1. The CDR3 runs to 13 residues. Germline CDR1 WSHSY, CDR2 SAAADI. V dropped 7 bases and J dropped 5; count of bases not matched to a gene: 7. Here the CDR3 reads CASIDRAGTEAFF. CDR3 nucleotides: TGCGCCAGCATAGACAGGGCTGGTACTGAAGCTTTCTTT.

For this clone: The junction departs from the called germline gene at one end, perhaps through a read error. The rearrangement joins TRBV18 to TRBJ2-6; 7 bases are a match to TRBD1. CDR1 is KGHSH and CDR2 is LQKENI in the germline V gene. The CDR3 covers 15 residues. In DNA form, the CDR3 reads TGTGCCAGCTCCCCACAGGGGCCTGGGGCCAACGTCCTGACTTTC. Protein product: CASSPQGPGANVLTF.

This clone was observed a single time. The V gene is TRBV6-6, the J gene TRBJ2-1, with D possibly matching TRBD1 (5 bases). The length of the CDR3 is 14 residues. The germline V and J ends were trimmed by 2 bases and 4 bases, with 9 bases remaining between them. Germline loops: CDR1 MNHNY, CDR2 SVGAGI (reference sequence). CDR3 nucleotide sequence: TGTGCCAGCAGTTACCGCCGACAGTACAATGAGCAGTTCTTC. Amino acid sequence: CASSYRRQYNEQFF.

This chain joins TRBV27 and TRBJ1-6, with unresolved D. CDR1 is MNHEY and CDR2 is SMNVEV in the germline V gene (reference sequence). CDR3 size: 15 residues. The V end lost 0 bases, the J end lost 0 bases, and 3 bases lay between the germline ends. CDR3 in amino acids: CASSLSHSYNSPLHF. The CDR3 DNA follows: TGTGCCAGCAGTTTATCACACTCCTATAATTCACCCCTCCACTTT.

In this sample, this clone turned up a few times. The gene calls are TRBV7-9 and TRBJ2-7; 7 bases are shared with TRBD1. CDR1 is SEHNR and CDR2 is FQNEAQ in the germline V gene (reference sequence). Losses at the gene ends were 5 bases for V and 2 bases for J; bases not matched to a gene: 9. The CDR3 covers 15 residues. The DNA of the CDR3 is TGTGCCAGCAGCCTTACAGGGGACCCAACCTACGAGCAGTACTTC. This translates into CASSLTGDPTYEQYF.